The 27 T cell receptor beta chains below come from one sample, sequenced in a study of molecular identifiers for immune sequencing clone quantification. MiXCR, run by TCRdb on the PCR reads, gives a single entry per CDR3 protein. The sample holds 460,000 or so distinct CDR3 sequences, 20% to 25% seen once. The sequencing input was naive CD8+ T cells from blood, with Jurkat cell RNA spiked in. Subset here: FACS-sorted CD8+CD4-CCR7+CD45RA+ naive T cells. These receptors originate from a human donor in good health. Some libraries in this study had Jurkat cell RNA spiked in.

This clonotype was picked up a small number of times. The rearrangement links TRBV13 to TRBJ2-3; 8 bases agree with TRBD2. With V trimmed by 4 bases and J by 4 bases, 4 bases remained unmatched. The CDR3 covers 14 residues. Germline V gene lookup returns CDR1 PRHDT and CDR2 FYEKMQ (reference sequence). CDR3 sequence reads: CASSSGLEPDTQYF. CDR3 coding DNA: TGTGCCAGCAGCTCGGGACTAGAACCAGATACGCAGTATTTT.

This clonotype was observed at least ten times. CDR3 region: CSVEQGRHSYNEQFF. The CDR3 DNA is TGCAGCGTAGAACAGGGGCGTCACTCCTACAATGAGCAGTTCTTC. V usage is TRBV29-1 and J usage is TRBJ2-1; 7 bases match TRBD1. V lost 6 bases and J lost 0; bases outside the gene matches: 8. The CDR3 spans 15 residues. Germline V gives CDR1 SQVTM, CDR2 ANQGSEA.

This clonotype was counted many times. The chain carries TRBV2 and TRBJ1-1; the D gene is possibly TRBD1 (6 bases). Trimming removed 3 bases at V and 0 bases at J, with 17 bases between. The CDR3 length is 17 residues. Looked up from germline, CDR1 is SNHLY and CDR2 is FYNNEI. CDR3 sequence (DNA): TGTGCCAGCAGTGATTCGGGGGCAAGTCTGCTGAACACTGAAGCTTTCTTT. Protein product: CASSDSGASLLNTEAFF.

This clonotype was picked up a small number of times. The V and J genes are TRBV28 and TRBJ1-5; D may be TRBD1 (5 bases). The CDR3 sequence is 14 residues long. Germline V lookup: CDR1 MDHEN, CDR2 SYDVKM. The V and J ends lost 8 bases and 6 bases respectively, with 17 bases between them. The CDR3 loop is CASHSLAGFQPQHF. CDR3 sequence (DNA): TGTGCCAGCCACAGTTTGGCAGGGTTTCAGCCCCAGCATTTT.

Details on this clonotype: At one of its ends the junction is not consistent with the germline gene, which may arise from a read error. The chain uses TRBV5-3 and TRBJ2-1; 7 nucleotides match TRBD2. TRBV5-3 is noted as an ORF with a role that remains uncertain. CDR3 length: 14 residues. CDR3: CTSSLHPGLIEQFF. For the CDR3, the DNA is TGTACCAGCAGCTTGCACCCGGGACTAATCGAGCAGTTCTTC.

The chain is built from TRBV2 and TRBJ2-7, with 7 bases aligning to TRBD2. Germline V CDR1 and CDR2: SNHLY, FYNNEI. With V trimmed by 2 bases and J by 3 bases, 4 bases remained unmatched. CDR3 length: 14 residues. For the CDR3, the DNA is TGTGCCAGCAGTGAACGGCGGGAGTACTACGAGCAGTACTTC. Residues: CASSERREYYEQYF.

This clonotype was detected only a few times. The gene calls are TRBV3-1 and TRBJ2-5, with D possibly TRBD1 on 6 matching bases. Trimming shortened V by 4 bases and J by 3 bases, and 12 bases separated the two germline ends. Per germline, CDR1 LGHDT and CDR2 YNNKEL (reference sequence). The CDR3 length is 14 residues. The CDR3 loop reads CASSLSPGEETQYF. CDR3 DNA sequence: TGTGCCAGCAGCCTATCCCCAGGGGAAGAGACCCAGTACTTC.

The chain employs TRBV9 and TRBJ2-5; the D is unclear. Deletions cut 0 bases from V and 2 bases from J, with 20 bases between. Germline V gene sequence: CDR1 SGDLS, CDR2 YYNGEE. The CDR3 has 18 amino acids. The CDR3 loop reads CASSVGAGDWSRQETQYF. The DNA of the CDR3 is TGTGCCAGCAGCGTAGGGGCAGGTGATTGGAGTCGACAAGAGACCCAGTACTTC.

This clonotype has more than one count but fewer than ten. The chain carries TRBV20-1 and TRBJ1-1; tentative D call: TRBD1 (6 bases). CDR1 DFQATT and CDR2 SNEGSKA come from the germline V gene (reference sequence). The CDR3 is 12 residues long. Trimming took off 5 bases at V and 6 bases at J, with 13 bases between the two ends. CDR3 residues: CSAGDNRPEAFF. The CDR3 DNA reads TGCAGTGCTGGGGACAACCGGCCTGAAGCTTTCTTT.

This clonotype was counted only a few times. The V gene is TRBV6-5, the J gene TRBJ2-4, with unresolved D. V lost 2 bases, J lost 9 bases, and 17 bases lay in between. The germline V gene has CDR1 MNHEY and CDR2 SVGAGI. This CDR3 comprises 15 residues. This CDR3 reads CASSYPLGPSSIQYF. In DNA form, the CDR3 reads TGTGCCAGCAGTTACCCGCTAGGGCCAAGTAGCATTCAGTACTTC.

A few counts support this clonotype. The chain recombines TRBV5-6 with TRBJ2-3, with D tentatively TRBD2 (6 bases). CDR1 SGHDT and CDR2 YYEEEE come from the germline V gene. The CDR3 length is 16 residues. Trimming left V 4 bases short and J 1 base short, with 16 bases between. The CDR3 loop is CASSPVLGLGTDTQYF. CDR3 DNA sequence: TGTGCCAGCAGCCCCGTTTTGGGACTTGGCACAGATACGCAGTATTTT.

This clonotype was recorded many times. V usage is TRBV7-9 and J usage is TRBJ2-3; 8 bases agree with TRBD1. In germline, CDR1 is SEHNR, CDR2 FQNEAQ (reference sequence). CDR3 length: 16 residues. Trimming took 1 base from V and 1 from J; bases not matched to a gene: 4. The DNA of the CDR3 is TGTGCCAGCAGCTTAGGACAGGGGTTTCGCACAGATACGCAGTATTTT. Its translation: CASSLGQGFRTDTQYF.

This clonotype was seen ten or more times. The chain uses TRBV12-3 or TRBV12-4 and TRBJ2-2; D unresolved. This CDR3 spans 13 amino acids. Trimming cost V 6 bases and J 4 bases, with 9 bases left between them. The CDR3 coding sequence is TGTGCCAGCAGCACCTGGGCCACCGGGGAGCTGTTTTTT. This gives the protein CASSTWATGELFF.

This clonotype has at least ten counts. The CDR3 bases are TGTGCCAGCAGCTTGGGGGGGAGGAACGAGCAGTACTTC. Its protein is CASSLGGRNEQYF. The genes are TRBV5-6 and TRBJ2-7; D might be TRBD2 (6 bases). Germline V lookup: CDR1 SGHDT, CDR2 YYEEEE. This CDR3 is 13 amino acids long. V was shortened by 0 bases and J by 5 bases, with 9 bases between the two germline ends.

There are many counts of this clonotype. The genes are TRBV29-1 and TRBJ2-5; D is tentatively TRBD1 or TRBD2 (6 bases each). Between the trimmed V and J ends, which lost 1 base and 2 bases, there was a span of 11 bases. Germline V gene data show CDR1 as SQVTM and CDR2 as ANQGSEA. This CDR3 is 14 amino acids long. CDR3 sequence: CSVEGGAGQETQYF. CDR3 nucleotide sequence: TGCAGCGTTGAAGGGGGGGCGGGACAAGAGACCCAGTACTTC.

The chain uses TRBV4-3 and TRBJ2-5, with D possibly being TRBD1 (6 bases). CDR1 and CDR2 from the germline V gene are LGHNA and YSLEER. The length of the CDR3 is 15 residues. Trimming took 6 bases from V and 5 from J, leaving 19 bases between them. CDR3: CASSLQDSTGETQYF. CDR3 coding DNA: TGCGCCAGCAGTCTCCAGGACAGTACTGGGGAGACCCAGTACTTC.

This rearrangement joins TRBV24-1 to TRBJ2-3; 11 positions match TRBD2. CDR1 is KGHDR and CDR2 is SFDVKD in the germline V gene. CDR3 length equals 17 residues. The V gene end was trimmed by 6 bases and the J gene end by 4 bases; junction bases not matched to a gene: 11. The CDR3 is CATSSTSGRGGADTQYF. Here the CDR3 DNA reads TGTGCCACCAGTTCCACTAGCGGGAGAGGGGGCGCAGATACGCAGTATTTT.

The table lists this clonotype with many counts. The genes are TRBV7-9 and TRBJ1-6; 7 nucleotides match TRBD1. This CDR3 region has 17 residues. J lost 5 bases, V lost 4 bases, and 11 bases had no gene match. Per germline, CDR1 SEHNR and CDR2 FQNEAQ (reference sequence). Written as DNA, the CDR3 is TGTGCCAGCAGCTCCTCCCCTGGACAGGAAAATAATTCACCCCTCCACTTT. Protein sequence: CASSSSPGQENNSPLHF.

This clonotype was counted only a few times. V and J are TRBV6-5 and TRBJ2-1, with D unresolved. The germline gives CDR1 MNHEY, CDR2 SVGAGI. V was shortened by 4 bases and J by 5 bases, with 9 bases between the two germline ends. The CDR3 has 13 amino acids. As DNA, the CDR3 is TGTGCCAGCAGTTTGCGGCAGAACAATGAGCAGTTCTTC. Amino acids: CASSLRQNNEQFF.

This clonotype was detected a few times. In DNA, the CDR3 is TGTGCCAGCAGCTCGAACGGACAGGGGTTGACTGAAGCTTTCTTT. Residues: CASSSNGQGLTEAFF. The rearrangement uses TRBV7-9 and TRBJ1-1, with 9 bases matching TRBD1. The CDR3 spans 15 residues. Per germline, CDR1 SEHNR and CDR2 FQNEAQ (reference sequence). J lost 5 bases, V lost 4 bases, and 8 bases had no gene match. Together with reference TRBV7-9 and TRBJ1-1, the CDR3 gives the full variable domain: DTGVSQNPRHKITKRGQNVTFRCDPISEHNRLYWYRQTLGQGPEFLTYFQNEAQLEKSRLLSDRFSAERPKGSFSTLEIQRTEQGDSAMYLCASSSNGQGLTEAFFGQGTRLTVV.

In its sample, this clonotype was seen many times. The CDR3 nucleotides read TGTGCCAGCAGGACCCGGGACACTCCCGTCCTGACTTTC. It codes for CASRTRDTPVLTF. The chain is built from TRBV6-1 and TRBJ2-6; D is perhaps TRBD1 (6 bases). The CDR3 consists of 13 residues. Germline-derived CDR1 and CDR2 are MNHNS and SASEGT. With 6 bases removed from V and 12 bases from J, the gap between germline ends came to 15 bases.

CDR3 in DNA: TGTGCCAGCAGCCGGTTCGGGACTAGTGGTATCGATGAGCAGTTCTTC. Residues: CASSRFGTSGIDEQFF. The J gene is TRBJ2-1, the V gene TRBV9; TRBD2 matches at 8 bases. Germline CDR1 and CDR2: SGDLS and YYNGEE. V trimming: 4 bases; J trimming: 8 bases; junction bases outside the gene matches: 14. The CDR3 loop spans 16 amino acids.

Many counts were recorded for this clonotype. V and J are TRBV6-1 and TRBJ1-5; 7 bases are shared with TRBD1. This CDR3 is built from 15 residues. The junction had 2 bases not matched to a gene; V was cut back by 1 base and J by 2 bases. The germline gives CDR1 MNHNS, CDR2 SASEGT. The CDR3 nucleotides read TGTGCCAGCAGTGAAGGACAGGGCGGCAATCAGCCCCAGCATTTT. This codes for CASSEGQGGNQPQHF.

This clonotype was counted ten times or more. The rearrangement links TRBV10-3 to TRBJ2-3; 8 bases agree with TRBD2. Germline CDR1 reads ENHRY; CDR2 reads SYGVKD. The CDR3 extends over 16 amino acids. The junction had 4 bases not matched to a gene; V was cut back by 0 bases and J by 2 bases. In DNA form, the CDR3 reads TGTGCCATCAGTGAGTCGGCGGGAGGCCTCACAGATACGCAGTATTTT. This gives the protein CAISESAGGLTDTQYF.

This clonotype was observed many times. The chain employs TRBV28 and TRBJ2-3, with TRBD1 as a possible D gene (5 bases). Deletions cut 3 bases from V and 2 bases from J, with 12 bases between. CDR3 size: 15 residues. The V gene's germline CDR1 is MDHEN and CDR2 SYDVKM. The CDR3 loop reads CASSFSWGSTDTQYF. DNA of the CDR3: TGTGCCAGCAGTTTTAGTTGGGGCTCCACAGATACGCAGTATTTT.

This clonotype was counted ten times or more. The chain employs TRBV7-9 and TRBJ2-5, with D perhaps TRBD1 (6 bases). CDR1 and CDR2 (germline): SEHNR, FQNEAQ (reference sequence). V lost 6 bases and J lost 5, with 10 bases in between. This CDR3 is built from 12 residues. The CDR3 loop is CASRNRDETQYF. The CDR3, as DNA: TGTGCCAGCAGAAACAGGGACGAGACCCAGTACTTC.

This clonotype was seen repeatedly, ten times or more. V and J are TRBV29-1 and TRBJ1-1, with D unclear. CDR1 SQVTM and CDR2 ANQGSEA come from the germline V gene. V lost 6 bases and J lost 2, with 16 bases in between. The CDR3 covers 14 residues. The CDR3 here is CSVMDPSVNTEAFF. The CDR3 nucleotides read TGCAGCGTCATGGACCCGAGCGTTAACACTGAAGCTTTCTTT.